These 15 T cell receptor beta chains share one sample of origin, sequenced in a study of tissue T cells after allogeneic stem cell transplantation. Some clones are missing from TCRdb's copy, which holds only in-frame ones; the method was immunoSEQ multiplex PCR. The profile shows about 24,000 clones, roughly 70% of them singletons. The specimen was tissue from the ileum, collected at autopsy. These TCRs come from a female donor of 60 years or more with lung cancer.

The chain employs TRBV11-3 and TRBJ2-3; D tentatively fits TRBD1 or TRBD2 (6 bases each). Per the germline V gene, CDR1 is SGHNT and CDR2 is YENEEA. This CDR3 is built from 14 residues. The germline V and J ends were trimmed by 3 bases and 3 bases, with 10 bases remaining between them. The CDR3 nucleotides are TGTGCCAGCAGCTTTACAGGGAGGACAGATACGCAGTATTTT. Translated, it gives CASSFTGRTDTQYF.

V is TRBV6-1 and J is TRBJ1-4; D might be TRBD1 (6 bases). The CDR3 sequence is 17 residues long. Germline values: CDR1 MNHNS, CDR2 SASEGT. With 2 bases removed from V and 3 bases from J, the gap between germline ends came to 16 bases. The CDR3 sequence: CASSERGQGWANEKLFF. The CDR3 DNA follows: TGTGCCAGCAGTGAACGGGGCCAGGGGTGGGCTAATGAAAAACTGTTTTTT.

J is TRBJ2-7 and V is TRBV28; D gene unclear. Germline CDR1 MDHEN, CDR2 SYDVKM. The CDR3 is 14 amino acids. Trimming removed 3 bases at V and 0 bases at J, with 9 bases between. This CDR3 is CASSLGPRSYEQYF. Here the CDR3 DNA reads TGTGCCAGCAGTTTGGGTCCCCGCTCCTACGAGCAGTACTTC.

This clone has only a few counts. The chain links TRBV27 to TRBJ1-1; D unclear. The CDR3 is 15 residues long. The germline V and J ends were trimmed by 2 bases and 2 bases, with 12 bases remaining between them. CDR1 is MNHEY and CDR2 is SMNVEV in the germline V gene (reference sequence). This CDR3 is CASSLTAGGNTEAFF. CDR3 coding DNA: TGTGCCAGCAGTTTAACGGCAGGAGGAAACACTGAAGCTTTCTTT.

This clone appeared a few times. J is TRBJ2-1 and V is TRBV29-1; TRBD2 matches at 8 bases. Germline V gene sequence: CDR1 SQVTM, CDR2 ANQGSEA. The CDR3 totals 15 residues. The ends lost 4 bases at V and 5 bases at J; junction bases unmatched: 10. This chain's CDR3 is CSVGVTSVVNNEQFF. CDR3 nucleotides: TGCAGCGTTGGGGTGACTAGCGTGGTAAACAATGAGCAGTTCTTC.

This CDR3 reads CASSIGTSAYNEQFF. Written as DNA, the CDR3 is TGTGCCAGCAGCATAGGGACTAGCGCTTACAATGAGCAGTTCTTC. The chain employs TRBV11-3 and TRBJ2-1, with 10 bases that match TRBD2. CDR1 and CDR2 from the germline V gene are SGHNT and YENEEA. The CDR3 has 15 residues. With 5 bases clipped from V and 4 bases from J, the junction kept 5 bases outside the gene matches.

V and J are TRBV19 and TRBJ2-1; D might be TRBD2 (6 bases). The CDR3 length is 16 residues. Germline CDR1 and CDR2: LNHDA and SQIVND (reference sequence). Trimming left V 4 bases short and J 0 bases short, with 13 bases between. The DNA for the CDR3 is TGTGCCAGTAGTACTCAAGTCGGGAGCTCCTACAATGAGCAGTTCTTC. It codes for CASSTQVGSSYNEQFF.

The chain is built from TRBV29-1 and TRBJ2-2; 7 nucleotides agree with TRBD1. The V gene end was trimmed by 5 bases and the J gene end by 10 bases; junction bases not matched to a gene: 7. There are 12 residues in the CDR3. Germline V gene sequence: CDR1 SQVTM, CDR2 ANQGSEA. The CDR3 DNA is TGCAGCGTTCAGAGACAGGGCGAGGAGCTGTTTTTT. This encodes CSVQRQGEELFF.

This CDR3 is CASSRQVNTEAFF. DNA of the CDR3: TGTGCCAGCAGTCGACAGGTCAACACTGAAGCTTTCTTT. The rearrangement links TRBV2 to TRBJ1-1; the D gene is possibly TRBD1 (6 bases). Germline V gene lookup returns CDR1 SNHLY and CDR2 FYNNEI. V lost 5 bases and J 2 bases, leaving 9 bases between the germline ends. The CDR3 loop spans 13 amino acids.

V and J are TRBV19 and TRBJ2-1; D gene ambiguous. The CDR3 runs to 13 residues. The V end was cut by 5 bases, the J end by 0 bases, with 5 bases between. Germline V gene sequence: CDR1 LNHDA, CDR2 SQIVND (reference sequence). The CDR3 region has the DNA TGTGCCAGTAGTCAGAGCTCCTACAATGAGCAGTTCTTC. Translated: CASSQSSYNEQFF. Supplemented by reference TRBV19 and TRBJ2-1, the full variable domain reads DGGITQSPKYLFRKEGQNVTLSCEQNLNHDAMYWYRQDPGQGLRLIYYSQIVNDFQKGDIAEGYSVSREKKESFPLTVTSAQKNPTAFYLCASSQSSYNEQFFGPGTRLTVL.

This chain links TRBV10-3 with TRBJ1-1, with TRBD1 matching over 8 bases. CDR3 size: 15 residues. The V and J ends lost 6 bases and 1 base, in that order; junction bases with no gene match: 7. Germline-derived CDR1 and CDR2 are ENHRY and SYGVKD. CDR3 in amino acids: CAIRSDRAGNTEAFF. The CDR3 DNA sequence: TGTGCCATCAGGTCGGACAGGGCGGGGAACACTGAAGCTTTCTTT.

V gene TRBV7-2 combines with J gene TRBJ2-3; D uncertain. V lost 0 bases and J 5 bases, leaving 6 bases between the germline ends. From germline, CDR1 is SGHTA and CDR2 FQGNSA. The CDR3 length is 13 residues. In nucleotides, the CDR3 is TGTGCCAGCAGCTTAGCCCGCCAAGATACGCAGTATTTT. This encodes CASSLARQDTQYF. Full variable domain (missing parts from reference TRBV7-2 and TRBJ2-3): GAGVSQSPSNKVTEKGKDVELRCDPISGHTALYWYRQSLGQGLEFLIYFQGNSAPDKSGLPSDRFSAERTGGSVSTLTIQRTQQEDSAVYLCASSLARQDTQYFGPGTRLTVL.

The chain links TRBV19 to TRBJ1-1; no firm D call. CDR3 length equals 14 residues. Between the trimmed V and J ends, which lost 6 bases and 2 bases, there was a span of 13 bases. The germline gives CDR1 LNHDA, CDR2 SQIVND (reference sequence). CDR3 protein: CASRHANRNTEAFF. The CDR3 DNA reads as TGTGCCAGTAGACACGCGAACCGTAACACTGAAGCTTTCTTT.

The V call is TRBV6-5, the J call TRBJ2-2; D ambiguous. The ends were cut back, 0 bases at V and 7 bases at J, with 9 bases in the middle. Germline V gene lookup returns CDR1 MNHEY and CDR2 SVGAGI. The CDR3 runs to 14 residues. The CDR3: CASSYSTLSGELFF. CDR3 in DNA: TGTGCCAGCAGTTACTCGACCCTTAGCGGGGAGCTGTTTTTT.

V and J are TRBV11-2 and TRBJ1-5; D gene ambiguous. The CDR3 length is 14 residues. Trimming shortened V by 1 base and J by 3 bases, and 7 bases separated the two germline ends. Germline V lookup: CDR1 SGHAT, CDR2 FQNNGV. The CDR3 spells CASSLGGFNQPQHF. The CDR3 DNA reads as TGTGCCAGCAGCTTAGGAGGGTTCAATCAGCCCCAGCATTTT.